The text below deals with one T cell receptor (beta chain). V was pared by 0 bases and J by 0 bases, with 14 bases between. This CDR3 is built from 16 residues. Looked up from germline, CDR1 is GTSNPN and CDR2 is SVGIG (reference sequence). These data originate in a study of beta chain features in type 1 diabetes. Every bit of the isolated RNA underwent reverse transcription, so sequencing read expressed TCRB transcripts. The table came from immunoSEQ multiplex PCR; TCRdb's copy has only in-frame clones and leaves some out. Of under 450,000 clones detected, about 15% appear once; the ten largest clones hold approximately 0.038%.

The chain carries TRBV30 and TRBJ1-1; no definite D call. The sequenced sample consisted of naive CD4+ T cells from blood. The sequence was obtained from a man aged 25 to 40 in good health. CDR3 DNA sequence: TGTGCCTGGAGTGTAAAGTCCGCAAACTTGAACACTGAAGCTTTCTTT. Protein product: CAWSVKSANLNTEAFF.